This T cell receptor (beta chain) is drawn from a study of blood T cell repertoires in COVID-19 (dated by TCRdb to 2018 to 2021). About the investigation overall: Collaborator samples came from the United States, Italy and Spain and covered acute and convalescent phases of COVID-19. The prospective study material was composed of cDNA or gDNA derived from T cells, B-cell-depleted T cells, or PBMCs. Deeply sampled blood TCRbeta repertoires from subjects exposed to, actively infected with, or recovered from COVID-19 were included in the dataset. The repertoires were released in a freely available public database meant as a resource for research on the immune response to SARS-CoV-2. Samples came from the ongoing ImmuneRACE study (first 160 participants) plus 1,254 subjects from 6 global collaborators. Sample metadata almost always included a de-identified subject ID, COVID-19 status, age in years and sex. HLA class I and class II types, where available, came from metadata supplied by the sample provider rather than from assay-based typing. Points the paper makes about the study in general: Clinical and demographic metadata were provided uncurated, with the amount varying by source and participant.

TCRbeta CDR3 regions were amplified from genomic DNA using the immunoSEQ Assay, a bias-controlled multiplex PCR. Concerning the study's data processing: The number of nucleated cells in each sample was estimated by amplification of reference gene primers within the assay. To quantify the absolute abundance of each unique TCRbeta CDR3 rearrangement, sequence reads were collapsed and filtered. For each sample, productive Simpson clonality was calculated by taking the square root of Simpson's diversity index across productive rearrangements. TCRdb took this table from immuneACCESS and kept in-frame rearrangements with V and J called. Such tables lack part of the clones; where checked against another copy, unresolved V genes explain under half of the gap, and the rest is unexplained. The V and J calls and clone size were taken over from that table, and D and trimming were inferred from the DNA. The table for this sample lists 150,000 or so clones; about 79% of them were counted only once. The leading ten clones occupy about 3.2% of the sample.

Regarding this clone: What antigen it recognizes has not been identified. No base quality information exists; no much larger clone differs at one position.

Participants in the prospective study were enrolled through a virtual design, were aged 18 to 89 years, and lived in roughly 24 United States geographic areas. In the prospective study, cohorts were assigned on the basis of participant-reported clinical history obtained from a screening survey and a study questionnaire. Recovered participants in ImmuneRACE Cohort 3 were defined as having two consecutive negative NP/OP PCR tests, clearance from a healthcare professional, or resolution of symptoms. In the prospective study, mobile phlebotomists collected whole blood, serum and a nasopharyngeal or oropharyngeal swab from each participant. Participants in the prospective study had the option to provide additional blood draws and questionnaires over an approximately 2-month period. Before DNA extraction, blood samples from the prospective study were shipped at room temperature or frozen. The germline V gene provides CDR1 SGDLS and CDR2 YYNGEE. From cysteine to phenylalanine, the CDR3 is 15 amino acids long. The kept DNA is CDR3 alone, 45 bases in frame from the first base. The germline V end is reduced by 1 base and the J end by 7 bases; junction bases left unmatched: 5.

In this chain, TRBV9 is recombined with TRBJ2-1, and 10 junction bases match TRBD2. What was sequenced was PBMCs or T cells enriched from blood (not recorded which). The origin of this receptor is a woman aged 45-59 years who had recovered from COVID-19. The nucleotides are TGTGCCAGCAGCGTATTAGCGGGGGGTAGTAATGAGCAGTTCTTC. Its translation is CASSVLAGGSNEQFF.